The 9 T cell receptor beta chains below all came from one sample that was sequenced in a study of OX40 agonist ivuxolimab in advanced cancers. TCRdb keeps only in-frame clones here, not all; method: immunoSEQ multiplex PCR. Of around 25,000 clones in the sample, around 80% are singletons; the top ten hold more than 6.5%. This specimen was CD4+ or CD8+ T cells sorted from blood, taken in a trial of the OX40 agonist ivuxolimab. These receptors originate from an adult with an advanced solid tumor such as melanoma, head and neck, liver or kidney cancer.

V usage is TRBV7-9 and J usage is TRBJ2-2; D possibly corresponds to TRBD1 (6 bases). From germline, CDR1 is SEHNR and CDR2 FQNEAQ (reference sequence). The CDR3 spans 13 residues. Trimming removed 4 bases from V and 6 bases from J, with 9 bases in between. The CDR3 reads CASSSTGSGELFF. DNA for the CDR3: TGTGCCAGCAGCTCAACAGGGTCCGGGGAGCTGTTTTTT.

The V and J genes are TRBV6-5 and TRBJ1-2, with D perhaps TRBD1 (5 bases). The V end was cut by 4 bases, the J end by 6 bases, with 12 bases between. The CDR3 consists of 13 residues. CDR1 and CDR2 (germline): MNHEY, SVGAGI. The CDR3 sequence: CASSFQGLDGYTF. The CDR3 DNA reads TGTGCCAGCAGTTTTCAGGGTCTGGATGGCTACACCTTC.

The chain couples TRBV7-9 to TRBJ1-2, with D perhaps matching TRBD1 (5 bases). V shed 5 bases and J shed 3 bases, with 19 bases lying between them. The CDR3 is 16 residues long. The germline V gene has CDR1 SEHNR and CDR2 FQNEAQ (reference sequence). DNA for the CDR3: TGTGCCAGCAGCCCCGCCGGGTTTGGGGGTCACTATGGCTACACCTTC. The encoded protein is CASSPAGFGGHYGYTF.

This clone was recorded once. The chain uses TRBV5-4 and TRBJ1-2; 10 nucleotides match TRBD1. Germline lookup yields CDR1 SGHNT and CDR2 YYREEE (reference sequence). The CDR3 contains 15 residues. V lost 4 bases and J lost 7; bases outside the gene matches: 10. Written as DNA, the CDR3 is TGTGCCAGCAGCCCGATCGGGACAGGGGTTAGTGGCTACACCTTC. This encodes CASSPIGTGVSGYTF.

The chain links TRBV9 to TRBJ2-1, with TRBD2 matching 11 bases. Trimming removed 4 bases from V and 5 bases from J; junction bases left unmatched: 17. Per germline, CDR1 SGDLS and CDR2 YYNGEE. CDR3 size: 19 residues. The CDR3 here is CASSLSSPSLAGGNNEQFF. The CDR3 nucleotides read TGTGCCAGCAGCTTGAGTTCCCCTTCGCTAGCGGGGGGAAACAATGAGCAGTTCTTC.

CDR3 sequence reads: CASSLASGGLNTEAFF. The CDR3 DNA is TGTGCCAGCAGCTTAGCGTCAGGGGGCCTGAACACTGAAGCTTTCTTT. The chain combines TRBV7-9 with TRBJ1-1; 8 nucleotides match TRBD1. The CDR3 has 16 amino acids. J lost 0 bases, V lost 0 bases, and 3 bases had no gene match. Germline lookup yields CDR1 SEHNR and CDR2 FQNEAQ (reference sequence).

V is TRBV9 and J is TRBJ2-7, with D unclear. V was shortened by 3 bases and J by 4 bases, with 11 bases between the two germline ends. From germline, CDR1 is SGDLS and CDR2 YYNGEE. The CDR3 is 13 residues long. The CDR3 DNA is TGTGCCAGCAGCGGGCCGCTCGAGTACGAGCAGTACTTC. Its translation is CASSGPLEYEQYF. Combining the CDR3 with reference TRBV9 and TRBJ2-7 gives the whole variable domain DSGVTQTPKHLITATGQRVTLRCSPRSGDLSVYWYQQSLDQGLQFLIQYYNGEERAKGNILERFSAQQFPDLHSELNLSSLELGDSALYFCASSGPLEYEQYFGPGTRLTVT.

This clone rates as medium-sized. The chain is built from TRBV7-2 and TRBJ2-3; 10 bases fit TRBD1. V shed 2 bases and J 2 bases; nucleotides not matched to a gene: 10. Germline loops: CDR1 SGHTA, CDR2 FQGNSA. This CDR3 spans 18 amino acids. The CDR3 here is CASSLPSSGQGFTDTQYF. DNA for the CDR3: TGTGCCAGCAGCTTACCCAGTTCGGGACAGGGGTTCACAGATACGCAGTATTTT.

The chain combines TRBV10-1 with TRBJ2-2, with 7 bases that match TRBD1. Trimming at V came to 5 bases and at J to 0 bases, leaving 3 bases not matched to a gene. In germline, CDR1 is WNHNN, CDR2 SYGVQD (reference sequence). This CDR3 has 15 residues. The CDR3 DNA follows: TGCGCCAGCAGTCGGGACAGTGCGAACACCGGGGAGCTGTTTTTT. Translated: CASSRDSANTGELFF.